This is a list of T cell receptor beta chains from one sample in a study of T cells in Graves' hyperthyroidism and ophthalmopathy. TCRdb reanalysed the multiplex PCR reads using MiXCR and keeps one entry per CDR3 protein. The top ten clones hold roughly a sixth of a sample with 600,000 to 750,000 distinct CDR3 sequences, around a sixth of them seen once. Sequencing used blood. The receptors derive from a man between 45 and 60 years old with Graves' hyperthyroidism. The CDR3 runs from the conserved cysteine through the conserved F or W. D genes are given only for firm matches. The size entry is marked missing in some rows and otherwise reads once, few, many or a size class.

d_gene	v_gene	j_gene	abundance	CDR3nt	CDR3aa
.	TRBV19	TRBJ1-4	few	TGTGCCAGTACCCTGGACGCAACGACGACCGCAACTAATGAAAAACTGTTTTTT	CASTLDATTTATNEKLFF
.	TRBV2	TRBJ2-1	many	TGTGCCAGCAGGAATAGCGAGAGCTCCTACAATGAGCAGTTCTTC	CASRNSESSYNEQFF
.	TRBV28	TRBJ1-6	.	TGTGCCAGCAGTTTCCTATTCGGACCCCTCCACTTT	CASSFLFGPLHF
TRBD1	TRBV20-1	TRBJ2-7	.	TGCAGTGCTCCTAGGAGGGACAGGGGCTCCTACGAGCAGTACTTC	CSAPRRDRGSYEQYF
.	TRBV12-3/TRBV12-4	TRBJ2-7	few	TGTGCCACGGCCCCTTCGGCGGGCGAGCAGTACTTC	CATAPSAGEQYF
.	TRBV7-2	TRBJ2-1	few	TGTGCCAGCAGCTTAATGGGGGGGGGGCTCTACAATGAGCAGTTCTTC	CASSLMGGGLYNEQFF
TRBD2	TRBV29-1	TRBJ2-1	few	TGCAGCGTTAAGGTCGGGGCGGGAGAGGTTGAGCAGTTCTTC	CSVKVGAGEVEQFF
.	TRBV28	TRBJ2-7	many	TGTGCCAGCAGGTCAACCGGGACAACCTACGAGCAGTACTTC	CASRSTGTTYEQYF
.	TRBV7-9	TRBJ1-4	many	TGTGCCAGCAGCTCGCACCAGGGAGCGACTAATGAAAAACTGTTTTTT	CASSSHQGATNEKLFF
.	TRBV2	TRBJ2-1	few	TGTGCCAGCAGTCCCCTCCCGGAGGGAGTGAATGAGCAGTTCTTC	CASSPLPEGVNEQFF
.	TRBV9	TRBJ1-5	.	TGTGCCAGCAGCCCGGGACCCGATAGGAATCAGCCCCAGCATTTT	CASSPGPDRNQPQHF
.	TRBV4-1	TRBJ2-5	.	TGCGCCAGCAGCCAATCCGGATCCCCGGTGGAGACCCAGTACTTC	CASSQSGSPVETQYF
.	TRBV30	TRBJ2-7	many	TGTGCCTGGAGTGGTTCTAGCGAGCAGTACTTC	CAWSGSSEQYF
.	TRBV7-2	TRBJ2-1	many	TGTGCCAGCAGCCTCGCCAGGCCAACAGGGAGCTCCTACAATGAGCAGTTCTTC	CASSLARPTGSSYNEQFF
TRBD2	TRBV7-9	TRBJ2-7	many	TGTGCCAGCAGCCCTGAAGCGGGATTTGTCTACGAGCAGTACTTC	CASSPEAGFVYEQYF
.	TRBV7-9	TRBJ2-1	many	TGTGCCAGCAGCTTAGACTCGGCGGTGTCTGAGCAGTTCTTC	CASSLDSAVSEQFF
TRBD2	TRBV28	TRBJ2-7	many	TGTGCCAGCAGTCGGACTAGCAACTCCCTCGAGCAGTACTTC	CASSRTSNSLEQYF
.	TRBV2	TRBJ1-1	few	TGTGCCAGCAAGATCGGGACGGCCAACACTGAAGCTTTCTTT	CASKIGTANTEAFF
TRBD2	TRBV7-9	TRBJ2-7	.	TGTGCCAGCAGCTTATATGGGGGGGGGGTGTACCCCTACGAGCAGTACTTC	CASSLYGGGVYPYEQYF